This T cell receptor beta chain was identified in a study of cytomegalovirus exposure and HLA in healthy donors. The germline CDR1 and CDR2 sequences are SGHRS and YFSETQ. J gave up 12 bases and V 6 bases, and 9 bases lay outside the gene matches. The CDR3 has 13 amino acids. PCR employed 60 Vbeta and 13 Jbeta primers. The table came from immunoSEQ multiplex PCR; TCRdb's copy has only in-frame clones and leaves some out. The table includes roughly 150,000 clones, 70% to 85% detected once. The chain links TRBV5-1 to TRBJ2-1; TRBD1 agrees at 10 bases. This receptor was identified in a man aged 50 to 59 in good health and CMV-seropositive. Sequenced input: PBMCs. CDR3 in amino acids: CASTETGGKGQFF. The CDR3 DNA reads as TGCGCCAGCACGGAGACAGGGGGCAAGGGGCAGTTCTTC. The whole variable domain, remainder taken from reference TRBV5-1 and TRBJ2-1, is KAGVTQTPRYLIKTRGQQVTLSCSPISGHRSVSWYQQTPGQGLQFLFEYFSETQRNKGNFPGRFSGRQFSNSRSEMNVSTLELGDSALYLCASTETGGKGQFFGPGTRLTVL.